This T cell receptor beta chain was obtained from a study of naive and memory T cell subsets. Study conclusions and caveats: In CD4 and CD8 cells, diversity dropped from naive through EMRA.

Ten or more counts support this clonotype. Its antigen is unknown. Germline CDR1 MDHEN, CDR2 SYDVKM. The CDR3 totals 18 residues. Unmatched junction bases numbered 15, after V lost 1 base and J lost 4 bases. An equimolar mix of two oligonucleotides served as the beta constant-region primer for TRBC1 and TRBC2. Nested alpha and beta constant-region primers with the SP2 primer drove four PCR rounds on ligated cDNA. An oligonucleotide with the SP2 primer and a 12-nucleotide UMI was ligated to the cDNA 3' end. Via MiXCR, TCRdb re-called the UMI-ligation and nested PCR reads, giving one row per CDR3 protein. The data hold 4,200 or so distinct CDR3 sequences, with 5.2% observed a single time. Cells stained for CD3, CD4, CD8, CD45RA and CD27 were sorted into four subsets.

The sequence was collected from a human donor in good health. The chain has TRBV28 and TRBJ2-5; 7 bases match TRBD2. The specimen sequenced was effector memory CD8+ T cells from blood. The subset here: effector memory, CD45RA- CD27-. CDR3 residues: CASSLSREGWGSVETQYF. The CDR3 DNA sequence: TGTGCCAGCAGTTTATCGAGGGAGGGATGGGGGAGCGTAGAGACCCAGTACTTC.